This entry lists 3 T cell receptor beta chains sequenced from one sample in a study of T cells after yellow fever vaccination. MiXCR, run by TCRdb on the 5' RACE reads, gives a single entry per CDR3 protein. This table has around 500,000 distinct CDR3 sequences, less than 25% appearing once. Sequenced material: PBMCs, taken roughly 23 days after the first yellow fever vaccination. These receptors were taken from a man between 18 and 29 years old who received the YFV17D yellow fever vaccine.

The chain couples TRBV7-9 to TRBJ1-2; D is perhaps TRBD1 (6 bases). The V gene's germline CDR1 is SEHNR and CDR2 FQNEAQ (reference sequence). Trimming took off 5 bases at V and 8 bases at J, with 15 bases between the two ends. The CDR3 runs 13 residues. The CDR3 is CASSIDPGVGYTF. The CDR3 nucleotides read TGTGCCAGCAGCATCGATCCAGGGGTCGGCTACACCTTC. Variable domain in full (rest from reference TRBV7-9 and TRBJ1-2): DTGVSQNPRHKITKRGQNVTFRCDPISEHNRLYWYRQTLGQGPEFLTYFQNEAQLEKSRLLSDRFSAERPKGSFSTLEIQRTEQGDSAMYLCASSIDPGVGYTFGSGTRLTVV.

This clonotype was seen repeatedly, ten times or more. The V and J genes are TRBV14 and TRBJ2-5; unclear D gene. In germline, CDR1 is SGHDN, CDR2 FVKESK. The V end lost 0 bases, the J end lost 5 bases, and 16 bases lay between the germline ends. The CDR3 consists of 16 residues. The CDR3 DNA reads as TGTGCCAGCAGCCAAGATAGCATCTACCTGAAGGAGACCCAGTACTTC. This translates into CASSQDSIYLKETQYF.

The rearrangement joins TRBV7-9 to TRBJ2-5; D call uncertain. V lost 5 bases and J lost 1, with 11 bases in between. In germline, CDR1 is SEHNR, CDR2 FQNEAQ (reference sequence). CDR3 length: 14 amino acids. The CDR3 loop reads CASSRHSSQETQYF. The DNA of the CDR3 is TGTGCCAGCAGCCGGCACTCCAGCCAAGAGACCCAGTACTTC.